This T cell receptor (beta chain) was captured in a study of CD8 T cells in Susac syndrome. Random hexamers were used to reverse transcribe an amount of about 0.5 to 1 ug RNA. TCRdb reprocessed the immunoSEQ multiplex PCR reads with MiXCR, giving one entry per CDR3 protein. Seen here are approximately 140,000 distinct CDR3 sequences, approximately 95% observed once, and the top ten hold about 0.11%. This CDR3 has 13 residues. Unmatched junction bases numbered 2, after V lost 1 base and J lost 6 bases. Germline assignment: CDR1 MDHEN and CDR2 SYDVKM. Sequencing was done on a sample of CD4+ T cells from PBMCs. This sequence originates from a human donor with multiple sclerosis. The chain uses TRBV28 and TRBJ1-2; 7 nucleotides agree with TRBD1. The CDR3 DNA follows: TGTGCCAGCAGTTTATCAGGACAGGATGGCTACACCTTC. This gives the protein CASSLSGQDGYTF.